The rows below give T cell receptor beta chains drawn from one sample of a study of T cells in Graves' hyperthyroidism and ophthalmopathy. TCRdb reanalysed the multiplex PCR reads using MiXCR and keeps one entry per CDR3 protein. The sample has around 300,000 distinct CDR3 sequences; around 20% are singletons. The sequencing input was blood. These receptors all come from a man aged 25-45 years with Graves' ophthalmopathy. Both conserved end residues are part of each CDR3. D genes are given only for firm matches. Rows may omit the clone size; those that give it use once, few, many or a size class.

NA,NA,TRBV7-9,TRBJ1-3,TGTGCCAGCAGCTTAGCGTTTGGGACACCCTCTGGAAACACCATATATTTT,CASSLAFGTPSGNTIYF
TRBD1,many,TRBV18,TRBJ1-1,TGTGCCAGCTCACGTTCCGGGACAGGGTATGAAGCTTTCTTT,CASSRSGTGYEAFF
TRBD1,NA,TRBV6-1,TRBJ1-5,TGTGCCAGCACCCCCGGGACAGGAGGCAATCAGCCCCAGCATTTT,CASTPGTGGNQPQHF
TRBD1,many,TRBV5-1,TRBJ2-2,TGCGCCAGCAGCGGGACAGGGAACACCGGGGAGCTGTTTTTT,CASSGTGNTGELFF
NA,few,TRBV12-3/TRBV12-4,TRBJ1-3,TGTGCCAGCAGTTCTCAGTTCTCTGGAAACACCATATATTTT,CASSSQFSGNTIYF
NA,many,TRBV11-3,TRBJ1-5,TGTGCCAGCAGCTTCCGGGTTAGCAATCAGCCCCAGCATTTT,CASSFRVSNQPQHF
NA,NA,TRBV27,TRBJ1-5,TGTGCCAGCAGCCCCCGGGGTGGCAATCAGCCCCAGCATTTT,CASSPRGGNQPQHF
NA,NA,TRBV3-1,TRBJ1-1,TGTGCCAGCAGCCAAGATCGGGCTGAAGCTTTCTTT,CASSQDRAEAFF
TRBD1,many,TRBV5-1,TRBJ2-6,TGCGCCAGTTCGACAGGGGGACCCTCTGGGGCCAACGTCCTGACTTTC,CASSTGGPSGANVLTF
NA,NA,TRBV20-1,TRBJ1-3,TGCAGTGCGGACCTGGGACGGAACTCTGGAAACACCATATATTTT,CSADLGRNSGNTIYF
NA,few,TRBV5-4,TRBJ2-1,TGTGCCAGCAGCTTTGGAGCTGTTAGGAGCTCCTACAATGAGCAGTTCTTC,CASSFGAVRSSYNEQFF
TRBD1,NA,TRBV7-9,TRBJ2-1,TGTGCCAGCAGCTATAGGTCGACAGGGGTGGATGAGCAGTTCTTC,CASSYRSTGVDEQFF
NA,NA,TRBV5-6,TRBJ2-2,TGTGCCAGCAGCTTGGTTGATACCGGGGAGCTGTTTTTT,CASSLVDTGELFF
TRBD1,many,TRBV30,TRBJ1-1,TGTGCCTGGAGCCAGGGGGTCCCGGGGACTGAAGCTTTCTTT,CAWSQGVPGTEAFF
NA,many,TRBV6-1,TRBJ2-5,TGTGCCAGCAGTGAAGTAGGCCAAGAGACCCAGTACTTC,CASSEVGQETQYF
NA,many,TRBV7-8,TRBJ1-1,TGTGCCAGCAGCTTAATTCCGGGGTTAGGGGTCACTGAAGCTTTCTTT,CASSLIPGLGVTEAFF
NA,NA,TRBV14,TRBJ2-2,TGTGCCAGCAGCCACCTTAAGCCCAGGCCCGGGGAGCTGTTTTTT,CASSHLKPRPGELFF
TRBD1,many,TRBV27,TRBJ1-1,TGTGCCAGCAGAGCGCCGGGACAGGGGGCAACTGAAGCTTTCTTT,CASRAPGQGATEAFF
NA,few,TRBV30,TRBJ1-2,TGTGCCTGGAGTATGGGGAGACAGAACTTAAAAAACTATGGCTACACCTTC,CAWSMGRQNLKNYGYTF
NA,NA,TRBV6-2/TRBV6-3,TRBJ1-5,TGTGCCAGCAGTTACACTCGGGCGGAGAATCAGCCCCAGCATTTT,CASSYTRAENQPQHF
NA,few,TRBV12-3/TRBV12-4,TRBJ2-1,TGTGCCAGCAGTGGAACACCGGGGTACAATGAGCAGTTCTTC,CASSGTPGYNEQFF
NA,few,TRBV15,TRBJ2-2,TGTGCCACCAGCAGATCCAGGGGCGGCGGAGCGAACACCGGGGAGCTGTTTTTT,CATSRSRGGGANTGELFF
TRBD1,NA,TRBV30,TRBJ1-3,TGTGCCGGGACAGGGGCTTTTGGAAACACCATATATTTT,CAGTGAFGNTIYF
NA,NA,TRBV14,TRBJ2-7,TGTGCCAGCAGCCAGGGGGGCCCCTACGAGCAGTACTTC,CASSQGGPYEQYF
TRBD2,NA,TRBV6-2/TRBV6-3,TRBJ2-1,TGTGCCAGCAGACCTAGCGGGAGGAACAATGAGCAGTTCTTC,CASRPSGRNNEQFF
TRBD1,NA,TRBV27,TRBJ1-2,TGTGCCAGCAGGCCCCCCGGGACAGGGTCGAACTATGGCTACACCTTC,CASRPPGTGSNYGYTF
TRBD1,many,TRBV11-2,TRBJ1-1,TGTGCCAGCAGCCCGGACAGGGGCCCCCTGAACACTGAAGCTTTCTTT,CASSPDRGPLNTEAFF
NA,many,TRBV9,TRBJ2-2,TGTGCCAGCAGCGTAGCTAGCGTCACGAACACCGGGGAGCTGTTTTTT,CASSVASVTNTGELFF
NA,NA,TRBV11-3,TRBJ1-2,TGTGCCAGCAGCTTGGAACAGGGAAATATCTATGGCTACACCTTC,CASSLEQGNIYGYTF
TRBD1,NA,TRBV29-1,TRBJ2-5,TGCAGCGTTGAAGATCTAGACAGGGGGCCCTCAGAGACCCAGTACTTC,CSVEDLDRGPSETQYF
NA,many,TRBV3-1,TRBJ1-2,TGTGCCAGCAGCCAAACAGGGAACTATGGCTACACCTTC,CASSQTGNYGYTF
TRBD2,many,TRBV12-3/TRBV12-4,TRBJ2-7,TGTGCCAGCAGTTTCGGGCTGTTAGGGACTAACGAGCAGTACTTC,CASSFGLLGTNEQYF
TRBD1,NA,TRBV19,TRBJ2-6,TGTGCCAGTAGTATATTACCGGGACAGAGGTTTCCTGGGGCCAACGTCCTGACTTTC,CASSILPGQRFPGANVLTF
NA,many,TRBV30,TRBJ2-5,TGTGCCTGGATGGAATGGGATAGGGAGACCCAGTACTTC,CAWMEWDRETQYF
NA,few,TRBV10-1,TRBJ2-3,TGCGCCAGCAGTGAGTCGGGGAAGGGGGGAACGCAGTATTTT,CASSESGKGGTQYF
NA,NA,TRBV11-2,TRBJ2-6,TGTGCCAGCGGGGCAGGGGCTGGGGCCAACGTCCTGACTTTC,CASGAGAGANVLTF
NA,NA,TRBV12-5,TRBJ1-1,TGTGCTAGTGGTTCTAATATCGTGAACACTGAAGCTTTCTTT,CASGSNIVNTEAFF
NA,many,TRBV5-1,TRBJ2-3,TGCGCCAGCGGGGTAGCGGAGAGCACAGATACGCAGTATTTT,CASGVAESTDTQYF
TRBD1,few,TRBV2,TRBJ1-5,TGTGCCAGCAGTTCAGGGGGCCTCGGCAATCAGCCCCAGCATTTT,CASSSGGLGNQPQHF
NA,many,TRBV20-1,TRBJ2-7,TGCAGTGCTAGCTCACAATCCTACGAGCAGTACTTC,CSASSQSYEQYF
NA,few,TRBV3-1,TRBJ1-2,TGTGCCAGCAGCCAGCTACAGGGAGGGGGCTATGGCTACACCTTC,CASSQLQGGGYGYTF
TRBD2,NA,TRBV29-1,TRBJ2-3,TGCAGCGTTGAAGCGACTAGCGGGAGACCAGATACGCAGTATTTT,CSVEATSGRPDTQYF
NA,many,TRBV11-1,TRBJ2-7,TGTGCCAGCAGCTTAGCGTCGGGGACGACCTACGAGCAGTACTTC,CASSLASGTTYEQYF
NA,NA,TRBV9,TRBJ1-4,TGTGCCAGCAGCGCTGGCTTGGGTTTTGCGGAAAAACTGTTTTTT,CASSAGLGFAEKLFF
NA,NA,TRBV6-1,TRBJ2-5,TGTGCCAGCATTCTAGGGGAAGAGACCCAGTACTTC,CASILGEETQYF
TRBD1,NA,TRBV19,TRBJ1-5,TGTGCCAGTAGTCCCCGAACAGGGGGCATTCAGCCCCAGCATTTT,CASSPRTGGIQPQHF
TRBD2,few,TRBV5-4,TRBJ2-3,TGTGCCAGCAGAGCGGGAGGGCCCGCAGATACGCAGTATTTT,CASRAGGPADTQYF
TRBD1,NA,TRBV28,TRBJ1-3,TGTGCCAGCAGTTTCCTTCAACAGGGGAACACCATATATTTT,CASSFLQQGNTIYF
NA,NA,TRBV12-3/TRBV12-4,TRBJ1-1,TGTGCCAGCAGTGCACCCCCCCACAGGGTGATGAACACTGAAGCTTTCTTT,CASSAPPHRVMNTEAFF
TRBD2,NA,TRBV2,TRBJ2-3,TGTGCCAGCACCGAAGGGGCTAGCGGGTATTACACAGATACGCAGTATTTT,CASTEGASGYYTDTQYF
NA,many,TRBV6-1,TRBJ2-7,TGTGCCAGCAGTGGCGCCCAGGCTCAGACCCACGAGCAGTACTTC,CASSGAQAQTHEQYF
NA,NA,TRBV7-8,TRBJ2-5,TGTGCCAGCACTCCAAGGGTTAATGATCAGGGGACCCAGTACTTC,CASTPRVNDQGTQYF
TRBD1,many,TRBV20-1,TRBJ1-2,TGCAGTGCTAGACAGGGGGCACGGGGCTACACCTTC,CSARQGARGYTF
NA,NA,TRBV12-3/TRBV12-4,TRBJ1-4,TGTGCCAGCAGAAACAGGGCGACTAATGAAAAACTGTTTTTT,CASRNRATNEKLFF